This TCR beta chain was obtained from a study of regulatory T cells in long-lasting Graves disease. About the study: By definition, persistent Graves' disease involved antithyroid drugs for over 5 years alongside positive TSH receptor antibodies. Study observations and caveats: Gene preferences differed: TRBV28, TRBJ1-2, TRBJ2-5 in persistent cases. With a small sample size, accuracy may have been reduced.

For TCR beta, libraries came from iRepertoire HTBI primers and Arm-PCR of CDR3 regions. In TCRdb, the multiplex PCR reads were re-called with MiXCR into one record per CDR3 protein. The data show hundreds of thousands of distinct CDR3 sequences, with 25% to 35% seen just once and around 42% held by the top ten. Sample time point: persistent/refractory GD, antithyroid drugs over 5 years with positive TRAb. PBMC-extracted RNA yielded the TCR library. A blood draw put approximately 9 milliliters of peripheral blood into EDTA tubes. The sample holds many counts of this clonotype. Its cognate antigen is unknown. This CDR3 is built from 15 residues. Losses at the gene ends were 4 bases for V and 8 bases for J; bases not matched to a gene: 9. Germline CDR1 is SGHRS and CDR2 is YFSETQ.

Sequenced here: peripheral blood mononuclear cells (PBMCs), sampled when the disease was refractory, from a patient treated with antithyroid drugs. This TCR derives from a female donor with Graves disease. The rearrangement uses TRBV5-1 and TRBJ1-4, with 9 positions matching TRBD1. The CDR3 DNA reads TGCGCCAGCAGCCCTCGGACAGGGGACTCCGAAAAACTGTTTTTT. Translating it yields CASSPRTGDSEKLFF.